This T cell receptor (beta chain) was retrieved from a study of shared clonotypes between healthy human individuals (TCRdb year 2020). Study-wide context: Three men and a couple of women, aged 18 to 49 years, made up the cohort. Per donor, three plates each were used for CD4 naive and CD4 memory, two for CD8 naive, and one for CD8 memory. The study deeply sequenced blood TCR repertoires of about five healthy adults to estimate repertoire size and the extent of clonotype sharing between individuals. To increase sequencing depth and limit assay-specific biases, different laboratories used diverse techniques to prepare libraries and sequence TCR repertoires. Leukapheresis yielded between about 0.9 and 8.9 billion PBMCs per donor.

Deletion took 2 bases off V and 5 bases off J, with a span of 13 bases between the germline ends. The germline V gene (reference sequence) gives CDR1 as SEHNR and CDR2 as FQNEAQ. The CDR3 spans 14 residues, from the cysteine through the phenylalanine. CDR3 DNA only is kept here, 42 bases in frame from base 1. Donors were healthy HIV-negative adults with no recently reported acute infections or vaccinations. Every donor was a Caucasian adult residing in Nashville, Tennessee, USA. CD4+ T cells were enriched by magnetic negative selection, after which naive cells were positively selected on CD45RA and the negative fraction was taken as the memory subset. Blood was collected by leukapheresis, and PBMCs were isolated by Ficoll-Histopaque density gradient centrifugation and then cryopreserved in liquid nitrogen vapor phase. Analytical flow cytometry was used to check the purity and quantity of every magnetically sorted T cell population. Genomic DNA was isolated from every sorted fraction and measured by UV absorbance on a Nanodrop 2000c.

A word on this clone: The specificity of this receptor is unknown. Per-base qualities were not stored, and no clone one base away is much larger.

On the study overall, not on this receptor specifically: Estimated clonotype richness was generally larger for naive than for memory subsets. Based on pairwise subsampling, the degree of clonotype sharing among donors was expected to be affected by sequencing depth. Even with the large sequencing depth, rarefaction of the sorted-subset datasets indicated that sequencing was incomplete. Only blood was sampled, and tissue TCR repertoires likely differ from those in blood. Clonotypes shared by all four sorted-subset donors showed higher generation probabilities than non-shared clonotypes. The small number of donors limited the genetic and exposure-history diversity represented. Approximately 5% of naive CD4, 3.5% of naive CD8, 2.3% of memory CD4, and approximately 0.39% of memory CD8 clonotypes were shared across a few donors.

Using the deep immunoSEQ assay, TCR CDR3 regions were amplified from genomic DNA by multiplex PCR. For each cell subset, the extracted genomic DNA was distributed evenly across all wells of several immunoSEQ 96-well plates, and each plate served as one replicate. For sorted subsets, roughly 200 ng of genomic DNA, equivalent to roughly 30,000 T cell genomes, went into each replicate PCR. Purified libraries were quantified with a Qubit 3.0 fluorometer, sized on a Bioanalyzer 2100, and re-quantified with the KAPA Library Quantification kit. A separate single-read 150-cycle Illumina NextSeq 550 flow cell was used to sequence each immunoSEQ 96-well plate. The published analysis was carried out like this. The immunoSEQ output contained only junctional sequences without quality scores, so filtering could not match that applied to full-length reads. To assign V/J genes and CDR3, sequences were annotated against IMGT germline references using PyIR, a Python wrapper for IgBLAST v1.9. Reads with weak V/J assignments (E-value above 1e-6), missing CDR3, stop codons, out-of-frame junctions, or ambiguous translated residues were removed. V3J clonotypes were defined by identical inferred V gene, J gene, and CDR3 amino acid sequence. Percentage overlap between repertoires was computed as shared unique clonotypes divided by the size of the smaller repertoire. Three approaches were used to assess repertoire richness: RTK rarefaction, the Chao1 estimator, and Recon v2.1 estimates of unobserved clonotypes. For all TCRbeta clonotypes obtained by the gDNA method from a handful of donors, generation probabilities were computed with OLGA. TCRdb's version of the immuneACCESS table is confined to in-frame rearrangements and falls short of the full clone set. An unresolved V gene accounts for under half of the shortfall where checked; the remainder is of unknown origin. V and J calls and clone size follow that table, whereas D and trimming were derived from the DNA. The sample table holds 850,000 to 1,200,000 clones, of which around four fifths were seen once. The top ten constitute 1.4% of the sample.

Sample: memory CD4+ T cells sorted from blood. The sample's cell subset or site label, decoded: CD45RA-negative fraction. The chain couples TRBV7-9 to TRBJ2-7, with the D gene not clear enough to name. The sequence was obtained from a man between 18 and 29 years old in good health. The DNA reads as follows: TGTGCCAGCAGCTTAACCCCGTTAGACCACGAGCAGTACTTC. Translated, it gives CASSLTPLDHEQYF. Beyond the CDR3, the reference TRBV7-9 and TRBJ2-7 genes provide the residues; the full variable domain reads: DTGVSQNPRHKITKRGQNVTFRCDPISEHNRLYWYRQTLGQGPEFLTYFQNEAQLEKSRLLSDRFSAERPKGSFSTLEIQRTEQGDSAMYLCASSLTPLDHEQYFGPGTRLTVT.